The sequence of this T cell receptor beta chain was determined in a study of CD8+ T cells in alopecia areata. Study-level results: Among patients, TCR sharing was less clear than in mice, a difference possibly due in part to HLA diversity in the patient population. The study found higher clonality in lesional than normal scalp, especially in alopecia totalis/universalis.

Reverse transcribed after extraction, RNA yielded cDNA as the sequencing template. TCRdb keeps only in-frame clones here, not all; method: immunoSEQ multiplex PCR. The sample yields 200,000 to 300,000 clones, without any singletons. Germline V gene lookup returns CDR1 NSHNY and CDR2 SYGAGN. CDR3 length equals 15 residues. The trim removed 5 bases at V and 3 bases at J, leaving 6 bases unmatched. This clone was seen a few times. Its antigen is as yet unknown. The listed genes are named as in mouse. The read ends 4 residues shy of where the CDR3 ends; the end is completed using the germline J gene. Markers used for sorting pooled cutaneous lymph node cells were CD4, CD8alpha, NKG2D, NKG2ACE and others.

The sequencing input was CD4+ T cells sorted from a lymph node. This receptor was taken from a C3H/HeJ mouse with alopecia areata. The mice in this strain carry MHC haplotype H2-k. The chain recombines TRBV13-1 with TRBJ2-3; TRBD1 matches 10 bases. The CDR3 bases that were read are TGTGCCAGCAGCTGGGGACAGGGGTGGGCAGAA. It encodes CASSWGQGWAE. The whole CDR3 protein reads CASSWGQGWAETLYF.